Following are 22 T cell receptor beta chains from one sample sequenced in a study of blood T cell repertoires in COVID-19. Profiled with immunoSEQ multiplex PCR; TCRdb holds only in-frame clones, not every one. The sample shows approximately 120,000 clones, roughly four fifths of them seen only once. Material: peripheral blood. The receptors here all came from a human donor in a cohort sampled during active COVID-19.

The chain uses TRBV3-1 (or the pseudogene TRBV3-2) and TRBJ1-6; 10 bases line up with TRBD1. V was clipped by 1 base and J by 8 bases; unmatched bases: 2. This CDR3 region has 15 residues. Germline loops: CDR1 LGHDT, CDR2 YNNKEL (reference sequence). The CDR3, as DNA: TGTGCCAGCAGCCAAGGTGGGACAGGGGATTCACCCCTCCACTTT. Amino acid sequence: CASSQGGTGDSPLHF.

This sequence joins TRBV24-1 and TRBJ2-7; 9 nucleotides align to TRBD2. The CDR3 has 16 amino acids. In germline, CDR1 is KGHDR, CDR2 SFDVKD. Trimming at V came to 5 bases and at J to 2 bases, leaving 9 bases not matched to a gene. The CDR3 spells CATSGNSGSNPYEQYF. As DNA, the CDR3 is TGTGCCACCAGTGGGAATAGCGGGAGTAACCCCTACGAGCAGTACTTC.

This chain connects TRBV5-6 to TRBJ2-7; 7 positions match TRBD1. Germline trimming cut 3 bases from V and 3 bases from J; bases unmatched to any gene: 6. Germline V gene data show CDR1 as SGHDT and CDR2 as YYEEEE. The CDR3 is 14 amino acids. CDR3 in DNA: TGTGCCAGCAGCTACGGACAGGTCAACTACGAGCAGTACTTC. Protein sequence: CASSYGQVNYEQYF.

This sequence joins TRBV4-3 and TRBJ1-1; no definite D call. Germline V gene data show CDR1 as LGHNA and CDR2 as YSLEER. Trimming shortened V by 0 bases and J by 1 base, and 12 bases separated the two germline ends. The CDR3 has 16 amino acids. CDR3 nucleotides: TGCGCCAGCAGCCAAGATCTCAGAGGAAGGAACACTGAAGCTTTCTTT. Translating gives CASSQDLRGRNTEAFF.

V gene TRBV19 combines with J gene TRBJ1-4; possible D gene TRBD1, 5 bases. The V gene's germline CDR1 is LNHDA and CDR2 SQIVND (reference sequence). The CDR3 contains 13 residues. V shed 8 bases and J shed 4 bases, with 11 bases lying between them. CDR3 sequence reads: CASADRINEKLFF. CDR3 nucleotides: TGTGCCAGTGCCGACAGAATTAATGAAAAACTGTTTTTT.

CDR3 sequence reads: CASSPRTGGYGYTF. In DNA form, the CDR3 reads TGCGCCAGCAGCCCAAGGACAGGGGGCTATGGCTACACCTTC. V gene TRBV5-1 combines with J gene TRBJ1-2, with TRBD1 matching 10 bases. The CDR3 is 14 amino acids. V dropped 4 bases and J dropped 4; count of bases not matched to a gene: 4. CDR1 and CDR2 from the germline V gene are SGHRS and YFSETQ.

This chain links TRBV21-1 with TRBJ2-1; the D call in the table, TRBD1, was not verified against the DNA. TRBV21-1 is reported as a pseudogene. The CDR3 loop spans 21 amino acids. This CDR3 is CASSKPYAGTGPSGPYNEQFF. The CDR3 nucleotides read TGTGCCAGCAGCAAACCCTATGCTGGGACAGGACCCTCCGGTCCCTACAATGAGCAGTTCTTC.

The chain uses TRBV29-1 and TRBJ1-1; a possible D gene is TRBD1 (5 bases). This CDR3 has 13 residues. The V end was cut by 7 bases, the J end by 0 bases, with 12 bases between. Germline assignment: CDR1 SQVTM and CDR2 ANQGSEA. The chain's CDR3 is CSAKTDMNTEAFF. Here the CDR3 DNA reads TGCAGCGCCAAGACAGATATGAACACTGAAGCTTTCTTT.

The rearrangement uses TRBV11-2 and TRBJ2-7, with 8 bases matching TRBD1. This CDR3 is 15 amino acids long. The ends lost 1 base at V and 6 bases at J; junction bases unmatched: 8. Looked up from germline, CDR1 is SGHAT and CDR2 is FQNNGV. The CDR3 loop reads CASSLGGTGMIEQYF. For the CDR3, the DNA is TGTGCCAGCAGCTTAGGGGGGACAGGCATGATCGAGCAGTACTTC.

The chain is built from TRBV11-2 and TRBJ1-4; 7 bases map to TRBD1. CDR3 size: 15 residues. Germline V lookup: CDR1 SGHAT, CDR2 FQNNGV. V trimming: 1 base; J trimming: 5 bases; junction bases outside the gene matches: 4. The CDR3 DNA follows: TGTGCCAGCAGCTTAGCGGACAGGCCCAATGAAAAACTGTTTTTT. Its translation is CASSLADRPNEKLFF.

Here the CDR3 DNA reads TGTGCCACACACCGGTATGGAGGCGGCACTGAAGCTTTCTTT. Amino acid sequence: CATHRYGGGTEAFF. This rearrangement joins TRBV6-5 to TRBJ1-1; no reliable D call. Germline lookup yields CDR1 MNHEY and CDR2 SVGAGI. V lost 10 bases, J lost 4 bases, and 19 bases lay in between. This CDR3 contains 14 residues.

The chain uses TRBV10-3 and TRBJ2-1, with D tentatively TRBD2 (6 bases). Trimming stripped 10 bases from V and 9 bases from J, with 19 bases between. This CDR3 contains 13 residues. CDR1 is ENHRY, CDR2 SYGVKD, per germline. Here the CDR3 reads CATWAGSGGEQFF. CDR3 bases: TGTGCCACTTGGGCGGGGAGCGGTGGTGAGCAGTTCTTC.

This clone was seen once. The rearrangement links TRBV12-3 or TRBV12-4 to TRBJ1-1; D not certain. The CDR3 is 13 residues long. V was pared by 5 bases and J by 5 bases, with 12 bases between. CDR3 region: CASSPRITTEAFF. Written as DNA, the CDR3 is TGTGCCAGCAGTCCCAGGATTACTACTGAAGCTTTCTTT.

The chain combines TRBV15 with TRBJ2-1; 8 positions match TRBD1. V lost 3 bases to trimming and J lost 5 bases; unmatched junction nucleotides: 3. The CDR3 has 14 residues. Germline CDR1 reads LNHNV; CDR2 reads YYDKDF (reference sequence). The CDR3 coding sequence is TGTGCCACCAGCAGGGACAGGGTCAACAATGAGCAGTTCTTC. Translated, it gives CATSRDRVNNEQFF.

This sequence joins TRBV6-6 and TRBJ1-2; TRBD1 might be the D (6 bases). The V end was cut by 6 bases, the J end by 5 bases, with 13 bases between. The CDR3 has 13 residues. The germline V gene encodes CDR1 MNHNY and CDR2 SVGAGI (reference sequence). The chain's CDR3 is CASSETGFYGYTF. The CDR3 DNA is TGTGCCAGCAGCGAAACAGGGTTTTATGGCTACACCTTC.

The CDR3 spells CAWDSSARGNEQFF. CDR3 DNA: TGTGCCTGGGATTCTAGCGCCCGTGGCAATGAGCAGTTCTTC. The chain couples TRBV30 to TRBJ2-1; D is perhaps TRBD2 (6 bases). The ends were cut back, 5 bases at V and 6 bases at J, with 17 bases in the middle. In germline, CDR1 is GTSNPN, CDR2 SVGIG (reference sequence). The CDR3 sequence is 14 residues long.

The V call is TRBV24-1, the J call TRBJ1-2, with TRBD1 matching 7 bases. After removal of 9 bases from V and 0 bases from J, the junction contained 3 bases not matched to a gene. Germline assignment: CDR1 KGHDR and CDR2 SFDVKD. The CDR3 loop spans 13 amino acids. CDR3 nucleotides: TGTGCCACCGGAGGGACAGCTAACTATGGCTACACCTTC. This gives the protein CATGGTANYGYTF.

The V and J genes are TRBV13 and TRBJ2-5; TRBD2 might be the D (6 bases). The CDR3 sequence is 17 residues long. Germline CDR1 is PRHDT and CDR2 is FYEKMQ (reference sequence). The V gene lost 5 bases and the J gene lost 0 bases, with 19 bases spanning the gap. This chain's CDR3 is CASSQALPGLNQETQYF. The CDR3, as DNA: TGTGCCAGCAGCCAGGCTCTCCCGGGACTCAACCAAGAGACCCAGTACTTC.

The CDR3 DNA reads TGCGCCAGCAGCTGGGGAGAGTGGGACAGGGACGTGGAGACCCAGTACTTC. Its translation is CASSWGEWDRDVETQYF. V is TRBV5-1 and J is TRBJ2-5; 9 nucleotides align to TRBD1. Germline-derived CDR1 and CDR2 are SGHRS and YFSETQ. Trimming removed 3 bases from V and 5 bases from J; junction bases left unmatched: 14. The CDR3 contains 17 residues.

This clone has just one count. This chain links TRBV6-2 or TRBV6-3 with TRBJ1-4; D is undetermined. The V gene lost 2 bases and the J gene lost 5 bases, with 12 bases spanning the gap. The CDR3 runs to 15 residues. From germline, CDR1 is MNHEY and CDR2 SVGEGT. CDR3 coding DNA: TGTGCCAGCAGTTACCTCGGGGTGACCAATGAAAAACTGTTTTTT. Protein sequence: CASSYLGVTNEKLFF.

The chain uses TRBV27 and TRBJ2-7; 8 positions match TRBD2. From germline, CDR1 is MNHEY and CDR2 SMNVEV (reference sequence). This CDR3 contains 14 residues. Unmatched junction bases numbered 6, after V lost 5 bases and J lost 3 bases. DNA of the CDR3: TGTGCCAGCAGTATGGCTAGCGGGCTCTACGAGCAGTACTTC. Protein: CASSMASGLYEQYF.

The chain has TRBV19 and TRBJ1-2, with 9 bases lining up with TRBD1. CDR3 length equals 13 residues. The J segment lost 4 bases and the V segment lost 6 bases, leaving 3 bases of the junction unmatched. Germline assignment: CDR1 LNHDA and CDR2 SQIVND (reference sequence). The CDR3: CASRLDRGYGYTF. The CDR3 nucleotides are TGTGCCAGTAGGTTGGACAGGGGCTATGGCTACACCTTC.